The present entry profiles one TCR beta chain with its context. These data are taken from a study of blood T cell repertoires in COVID-19. Overall study context: Specimens from acute and convalescent COVID-19 originated in the United States, Italy and Spain. In each case, the material was cDNA or gDNA derived from T cells, B-cell-depleted T cells, or PBMCs.

The V gene lost 4 bases and the J gene lost 0 bases, with 10 bases spanning the gap. The V gene's germline CDR1 is MDHEN and CDR2 SYDVKM. The CDR3 contains 15 residues. Authors' methods: Reference gene primers were amplified, and this amplification served to estimate nucleated cell counts. Using immunoSEQ multiplex PCR, the repertoire was profiled, and TCRdb retains in-frame clones only, with some absent. V and J calls and clone size follow that table, whereas D and trimming were derived from the DNA. Of 35,000 to 55,000 clones listed, approximately 86% were seen once; the top ten hold over 4%. The chain has TRBV28 and TRBJ1-5; possible D gene TRBD1, 5 bases. Sequences were obtained from peripheral blood. The clonotype was recovered from a woman in her 70s with acute or convalescent COVID-19. Written as DNA, the CDR3 is TGTGCCAGCAGTTACCGACAGCTTAGCAATCAGCCCCAGCATTTT. It specifies CASSYRQLSNQPQHF.